Sequencing of this T cell receptor beta chain was carried out in a study of cytomegalovirus exposure and HLA in healthy donors (dated by TCRdb to about 2017). With regard to the full study: An earlier analysis of a few hundred of the donors reported 276 Gb of sequence data and 95 million to 120 million unique TCR beta sequences obtained from some 170 million T cells. Rather than drawing on any new phenotypic data, the later analysis identified candidate immune exposures from TCR beta sequences and the way those sequences occurred across donors. Donor age, sex, ethnicity and CMV serostatus were compiled together with the repertoire data. An early release that covered about 600 HLA-typed donors contained approximately 320 gigabases of sequencing data and approximately 85 million unique TCR sequences. A later genetic analysis took genome-wide SNP genotypes for about three fifths of the roughly 700 donors and used that subset as a discovery cohort. The study combined high-throughput TCR immunosequencing, statistical association of individual TCRs with disease status, and machine learning to predict cytomegalovirus infection status. Roughly five DR-DQ haplotypes were handled as single units for association and clustering, since linkage in the cohort was strong. The study aimed to test whether cataloging public T cell receptors could reveal signatures of past pathogen exposure. HLA typing included class I and class II loci at four-digit resolution. Among 398 genotyped donors of the cohort, an average of about 240,000 unique TCR beta nucleotide sequences was sequenced per donor, of which 15% to 20% were non-productive. The number of donors typed differed by locus, with about 629-640 for A, B, C, DRB1 and DQB1, approximately 500 for DQA1, 600 to 610 for DPA1, and some 470 for DPB1. An earlier analysis of around 540 of the donors applied high-throughput TCR beta sequencing to assess whether each TCR beta V gene segment acted as functional or pseudogenic. The genetic ancestry cluster associated with self-reported Caucasian donors included 81% of the roughly 360 genotyped donors. Every discovery cohort repertoire had been produced on one sequencing platform. To study patterns of TCR occurrence, a later analysis re-analyzed previously published TCR beta repertoires from 666 donors and added high-resolution HLA genotyping. A separate validation cohort of roughly 120 different subjects was used in addition to the approximately 610-subject first cohort. The T cell repertoires of under 750 subjects were profiled by immunosequencing and related to cytomegalovirus serostatus. General findings and caveats noted by the study authors: The sequencing pipeline was judged likely to have produced a cluster of highly shared sequence variants as a technical artifact. In a later analysis, about 17,000 TCR beta sequences were associated with specific HLA alleles at a false discovery rate of 0.05. A later genetic analysis associated a missense DCLRE1C variant with V-gene and J-gene trimming of TCR beta chains, and an independent cohort replicated the association. While some public TCRs were present in many individuals, most TCR sequences turned up only very rarely across donors. Because HLA typing was unavailable for some donors at each locus, only the typed subset was used in association tests. Compared with equally common non-associated chains, HLA-associated TCR beta chains in a later analysis were more clonally expanded and had lower generation probabilities. A total of 150 to 200 TCR beta chains were listed by the study as associated with cytomegalovirus. The classifier was reported to diagnose cytomegalovirus status with high specificity and sensitivity in both the original and validation cohorts. According to a later analysis, most CMV-associated TCR beta chains appeared to be HLA-restricted, and the HLA associations seemed to be driven largely by CMV exposure. Approximately 16 rarely observed V segments, including chromosome 9 orphons, were excluded from the earlier analysis of some 590 of the donors because counts were too low. A further reported finding was that TCR beta sequences accurately predicted the HLA-A and HLA-B alleles for most subjects in the first cohort. A few of the identified cytomegalovirus-associated TCR beta chains were confirmed in vitro to be specific for cytomegalovirus antigens. In a later genetic analysis, fewer N-insertions in productive TCRs were reported among donors in an Asian-associated ancestry cluster than the 666-donor mean. When HLA alleles, especially DR and DQ, strongly co-occurred, attributing TCR associations to individual alleles was difficult. In a later analysis, several top co-occurrence clusters were reported to appear linked to parvovirus B19, influenza, CMV and Epstein-Barr virus. In this cohort, only TCR beta chains were sequenced, and detectable features were limited by the absence of alpha or paired-chain data. Roughly uniform sequencing depth across donors was assumed in presence/absence analyses, although this assumption may not hold. Linkage disequilibrium might explain the correlated functional status among segregating V segments, but an unknown experimental factor could not be ruled out. A later analysis found that TCR association rates varied across HLA loci, with DRB1 alleles showing the most associated TCRs and HLA-C alleles the fewest. According to the authors, the approach could potentially be generalized to other disease states and immunological phenotypes. CMV serostatus was the only immune exposure information available for the cohort. In an earlier analysis of over 550 of the donors, most TCR beta V segments were observed in productive rearrangements about 87% or about 30% of the time, broadly matching IMGT annotations. Some IMGT-functional V segments, including TRBV6-2 and TRBV6-3, could not be told apart with the 87-base-pair reads, so those segments were excluded.

As encoded in the germline V gene, CDR1 is SGHRS while CDR2 is YFSETQ. The junction carries 12 bases between V and J, which are trimmed by 3 bases and 2 bases respectively. The CDR3, cysteine through phenylalanine, is 15 amino acids long. Kept here is only the CDR3 DNA, which spans 45 bases and is read in frame from base 1. As concerns this clone: It has no known antigen specificity. No base quality values were provided; no much bigger clone lies one nucleotide off.

The cohort comprised around 690 healthy bone marrow donors. All cohort members were sampled while nominally healthy, although unrecorded immune exposures were likely present. The donor was CMV seronegative and was included in the group of 352 seronegative cohort members. A peripheral blood sample was collected from each donor, and TCR beta sequencing was performed on peripheral blood mononuclear cells. Genomic DNA was extracted from the blood cell samples with the Qiagen DNeasy Blood Extraction Kit. Receptors were amplified or captured by the immunoSEQ multiplex PCR assay. For the multiplex PCR, a mixture combining 60 forward primers for TCR Vbeta segments and 13 reverse primers for TCR Jbeta segments was used. The CDR3 region of rearranged TCR beta genes was amplified from genomic DNA with a multiplex PCR assay. On the Illumina HiSeq System, the amplified TCR beta libraries were sequenced as 87-base-pair reads. From the authors' description of their analysis: In a later analysis, roughly 80 million unique TCR beta chains were counted across the 500 to 700 repertoires, and about 9.9 million of these chains were shared by at least two donors. To remove PCR and sequencing errors, raw reads were error-corrected and collapsed into unique sequences using a nearest-neighbor algorithm that merged closely related sequences. To assign V, D and J gene segments, CDR3 sequences were aligned to IMGT reference sequences. For a sequence to be retained, at least a six-nucleotide match to both a V gene segment and a J gene segment was required. Rearrangements were called productive when the CDR3 lacked stop codons and stayed in frame with V and J; all others were non-productive. Following IMGT convention, CDR3 was defined as the stretch from the second conserved V-encoded cysteine up to the conserved J-encoded phenylalanine. In an earlier analysis of approximately 590 of the donors, sequences lacking an unambiguous match to a single V gene segment were excluded. An earlier analysis of fewer than 750 of the donors classified V segments as functional when productive rearrangements were above 56.7% and as segregating when the standard deviation between donors was above 5%. A statistical classification framework was built to diagnose cytomegalovirus status from the catalog of TCR beta chain sequences. In a later analysis, TCR nucleotide sequences were compared against IMGT/GENE-DB human TR gene sequences so that V and J genes could be assigned. A later analysis assigned CDR3 sequences and most-parsimonious VDJ recombination scenarios with the TCRdist pipeline. In a later analysis, each TCR beta chain was defined by its CDR3 amino acid sequence together with its V-gene family, and reads lacking a unique V-gene family were excluded. A later analysis removed 550 to 700 highly shared, low-generation-probability nucleotide sequences to deal with suspected cross-contamination and a sequencing artifact. In a later analysis, a clonal expansion index for each public chain was calculated from normalized within-repertoire ranks of inferred template counts. In a later analysis, generation probabilities were computed using a VDJ recombination model fitted to out-of-frame rearrangements, and the results were checked against IGoR. A later analysis scored TCR-TCR, TCR-HLA and TCR-CMV co-occurrence with hypergeometric tests, applying a repertoire-size bias correction to TCR pairs. To estimate false discovery rates, a later analysis permuted the HLA or CMV assignments 20 times. In a later analysis, co-occurring TCRs were grouped using DBSCAN, with TCRdist sequence similarity added in when clustering inside HLA-allele-positive subsets. Repertoires with fewer than 30,000 or more than 120,000 public chains were left out of co-occurrence clustering, as were a handful of repertoires with anomalous nucleotide sharing. Sourced from immuneACCESS, this table was stored by TCRdb with only in-frame sequences that have V and J called. A share of the clones is absent; for the studies checked, an unresolved V gene accounts for under half, and the remainder has no known explanation. V, J and clone size are those of that table, while D and trimming were read from the DNA. Here the sample has approximately 150,000 clones; approximately 78% occur a single time. 2.5% to 3% of the sample comes from the top ten.

This sequence was found in a female donor in good health and CMV-seronegative. The chain employs TRBV5-1 and TRBJ2-1; the D gene is perhaps TRBD1, on 6 matching bases. Sequenced material: PBMCs. Here is the DNA: TGCGCCAGCAGCTCAATCGGACAGACCTACAATGAGCAGTTCTTC. It translates as CASSSIGQTYNEQFF. Where the CDR3 stops, the reference TRBV5-1 and TRBJ2-1 genes take over; the full variable domain is KAGVTQTPRYLIKTRGQQVTLSCSPISGHRSVSWYQQTPGQGLQFLFEYFSETQRNKGNFPGRFSGRQFSNSRSEMNVSTLELGDSALYLCASSSIGQTYNEQFFGPGTRLTVL.